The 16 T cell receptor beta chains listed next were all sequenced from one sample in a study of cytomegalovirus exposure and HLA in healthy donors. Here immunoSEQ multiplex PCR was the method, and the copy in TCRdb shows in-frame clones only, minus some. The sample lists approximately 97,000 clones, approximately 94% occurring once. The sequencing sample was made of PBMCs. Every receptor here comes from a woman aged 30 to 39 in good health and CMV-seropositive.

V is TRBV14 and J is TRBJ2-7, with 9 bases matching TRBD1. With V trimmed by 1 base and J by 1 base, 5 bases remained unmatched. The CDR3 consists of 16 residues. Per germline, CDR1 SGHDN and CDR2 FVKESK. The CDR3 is CASSQGAGTGSYEQYF. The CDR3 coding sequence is TGTGCCAGCAGCCAAGGGGCCGGGACAGGGTCCTACGAGCAGTACTTC.

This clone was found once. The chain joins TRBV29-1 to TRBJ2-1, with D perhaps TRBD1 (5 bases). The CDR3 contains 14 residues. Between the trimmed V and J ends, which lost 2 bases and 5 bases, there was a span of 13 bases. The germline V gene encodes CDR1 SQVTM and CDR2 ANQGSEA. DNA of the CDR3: TGCAGCGTTGAAACCCAGGGATCCCACAATGAGCAGTTCTTC. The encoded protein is CSVETQGSHNEQFF.

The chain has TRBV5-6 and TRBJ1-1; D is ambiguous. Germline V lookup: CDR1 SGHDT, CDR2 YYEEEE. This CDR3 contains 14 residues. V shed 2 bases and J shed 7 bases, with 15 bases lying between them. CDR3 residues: CASSFKMSRSEAFF. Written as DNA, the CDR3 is TGTGCCAGCAGCTTTAAGATGAGCCGGAGTGAAGCTTTCTTT.

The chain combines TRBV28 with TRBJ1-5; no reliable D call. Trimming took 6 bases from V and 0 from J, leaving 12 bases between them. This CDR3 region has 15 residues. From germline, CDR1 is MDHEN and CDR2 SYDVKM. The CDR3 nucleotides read TGTGCCAGCAGCCTGCGGGGAAATAGCAATCAGCCCCAGCATTTT. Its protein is CASSLRGNSNQPQHF. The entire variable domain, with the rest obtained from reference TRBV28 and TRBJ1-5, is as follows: DVKVTQSSRYLVKRTGEKVFLECVQDMDHENMFWYRQDPGLGLRLIYFSYDVKMKEKGDIPEGYSVSREKKERFSLILESASTNQTSMYLCASSLRGNSNQPQHFGDGTRLSIL.

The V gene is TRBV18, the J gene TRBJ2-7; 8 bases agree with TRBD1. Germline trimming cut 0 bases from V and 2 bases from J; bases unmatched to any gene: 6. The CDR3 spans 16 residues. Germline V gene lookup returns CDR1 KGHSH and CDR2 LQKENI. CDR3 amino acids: CASSPPRGQGTYEQYF. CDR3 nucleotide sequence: TGTGCCAGCTCACCACCGCGTGGACAGGGTACCTACGAGCAGTACTTC.

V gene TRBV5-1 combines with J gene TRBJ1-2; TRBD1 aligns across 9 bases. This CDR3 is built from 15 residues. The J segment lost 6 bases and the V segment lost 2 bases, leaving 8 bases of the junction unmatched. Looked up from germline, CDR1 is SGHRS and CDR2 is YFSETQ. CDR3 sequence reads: CASSLTAGTGNGYTF. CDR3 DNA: TGCGCCAGCAGCTTAACCGCCGGGACAGGGAATGGCTACACCTTC.

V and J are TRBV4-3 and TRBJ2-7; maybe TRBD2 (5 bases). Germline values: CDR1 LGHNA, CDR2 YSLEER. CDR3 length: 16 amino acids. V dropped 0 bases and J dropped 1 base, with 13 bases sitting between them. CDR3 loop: CASSQDTAPGSYEQYF. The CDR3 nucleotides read TGCGCCAGCAGCCAAGATACTGCTCCGGGGTCCTACGAGCAGTACTTC.

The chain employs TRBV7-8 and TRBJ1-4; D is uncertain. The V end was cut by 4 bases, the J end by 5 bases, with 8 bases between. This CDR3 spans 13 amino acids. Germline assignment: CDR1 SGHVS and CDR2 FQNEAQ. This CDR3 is CASSSGRNEKLFF. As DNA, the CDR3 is TGTGCCAGCAGCTCCGGGAGAAATGAAAAACTGTTTTTT.

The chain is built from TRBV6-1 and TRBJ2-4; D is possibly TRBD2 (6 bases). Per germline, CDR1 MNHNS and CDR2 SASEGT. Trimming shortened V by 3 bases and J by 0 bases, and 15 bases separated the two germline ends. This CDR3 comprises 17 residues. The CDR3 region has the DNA TGTGCCAGCAGTGATAACCGGGACTTAATAGCCAAAAACATTCAGTACTTC. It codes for CASSDNRDLIAKNIQYF.

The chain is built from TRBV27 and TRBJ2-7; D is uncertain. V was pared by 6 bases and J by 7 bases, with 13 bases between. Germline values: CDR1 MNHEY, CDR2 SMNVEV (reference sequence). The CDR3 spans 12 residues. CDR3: CASSPLVGEQYF. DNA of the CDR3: TGTGCCAGCAGCCCCCTAGTGGGTGAGCAGTACTTC.

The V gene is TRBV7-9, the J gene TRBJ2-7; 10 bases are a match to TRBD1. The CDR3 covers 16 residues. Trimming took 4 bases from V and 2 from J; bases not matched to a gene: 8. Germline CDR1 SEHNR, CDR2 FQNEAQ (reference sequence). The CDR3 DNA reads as TGTGCCAGCAGCTGGGACAGGGGAAACCCTACCTACGAGCAGTACTTC. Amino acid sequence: CASSWDRGNPTYEQYF.

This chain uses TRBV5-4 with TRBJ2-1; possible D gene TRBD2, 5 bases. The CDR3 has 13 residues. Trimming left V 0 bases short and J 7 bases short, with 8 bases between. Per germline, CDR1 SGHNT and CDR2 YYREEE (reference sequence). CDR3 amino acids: CASSLGPGNEQFF. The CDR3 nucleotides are TGTGCCAGCAGCTTGGGACCGGGAAATGAGCAGTTCTTC.

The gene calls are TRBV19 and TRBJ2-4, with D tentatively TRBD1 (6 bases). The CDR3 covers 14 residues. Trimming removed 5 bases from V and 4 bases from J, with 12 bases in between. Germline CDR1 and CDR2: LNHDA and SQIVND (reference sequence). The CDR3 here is CASSGGRLKNIQYF. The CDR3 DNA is TGTGCCAGTAGTGGGGGCAGACTAAAAAACATTCAGTACTTC.

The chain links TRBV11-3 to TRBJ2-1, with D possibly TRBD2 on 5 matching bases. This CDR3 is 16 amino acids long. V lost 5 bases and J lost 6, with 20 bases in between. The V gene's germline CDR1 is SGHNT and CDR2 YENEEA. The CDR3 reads CASSPGFRGDGNEQFF. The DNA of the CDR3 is TGTGCCAGCAGCCCGGGGTTCCGCGGAGACGGCAATGAGCAGTTCTTC.

CDR3 coding DNA: TGTGCCAGCAGCCCGACAGAGAATGAGCAGTTCTTC. Encoded protein: CASSPTENEQFF. V usage is TRBV27 and J usage is TRBJ2-1; the D gene is possibly TRBD1 (5 bases). The length of the CDR3 is 12 residues. From germline, CDR1 is MNHEY and CDR2 SMNVEV (reference sequence). Trimming took off 6 bases at V and 7 bases at J, with 10 bases between the two ends.

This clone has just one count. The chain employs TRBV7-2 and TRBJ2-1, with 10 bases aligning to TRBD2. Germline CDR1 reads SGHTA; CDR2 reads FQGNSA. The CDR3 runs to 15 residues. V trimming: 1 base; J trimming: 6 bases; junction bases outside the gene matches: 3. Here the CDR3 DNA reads TGTGCCAGCAGCTTAGTAGCGGGAGGCATCAATGAGCAGTTCTTC. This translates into CASSLVAGGINEQFF.